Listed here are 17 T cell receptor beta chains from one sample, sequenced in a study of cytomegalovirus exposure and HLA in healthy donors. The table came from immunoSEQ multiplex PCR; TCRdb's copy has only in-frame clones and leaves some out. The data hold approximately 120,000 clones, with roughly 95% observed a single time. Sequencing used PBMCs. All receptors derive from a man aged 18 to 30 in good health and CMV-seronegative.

Here the CDR3 reads CASSLDRVATNEKLFF. The DNA for the CDR3 is TGTGCCAGCAGTCTTGACAGGGTCGCAACTAATGAAAAACTGTTTTTT. The chain uses TRBV28 and TRBJ1-4; 7 bases align to TRBD1. With 5 bases clipped from V and 0 bases from J, the junction kept 6 bases outside the gene matches. The CDR3 is 16 residues long. CDR1 and CDR2 from the germline V gene are MDHEN and SYDVKM.

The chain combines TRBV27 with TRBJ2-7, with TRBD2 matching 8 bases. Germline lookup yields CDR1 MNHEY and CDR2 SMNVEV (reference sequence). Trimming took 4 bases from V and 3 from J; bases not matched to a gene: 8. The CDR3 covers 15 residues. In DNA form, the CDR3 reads TGTGCCAGCAGTTCCGGACTAGCCCATCACTACGAGCAGTACTTC. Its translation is CASSSGLAHHYEQYF.

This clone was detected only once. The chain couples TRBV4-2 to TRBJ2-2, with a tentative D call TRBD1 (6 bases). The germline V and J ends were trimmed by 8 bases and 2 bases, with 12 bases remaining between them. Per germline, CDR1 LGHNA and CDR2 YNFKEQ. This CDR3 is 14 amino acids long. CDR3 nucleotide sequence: TGTGCCAGCGACGGGACACCTAACACCGGGGAGCTGTTTTTT. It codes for CASDGTPNTGELFF.

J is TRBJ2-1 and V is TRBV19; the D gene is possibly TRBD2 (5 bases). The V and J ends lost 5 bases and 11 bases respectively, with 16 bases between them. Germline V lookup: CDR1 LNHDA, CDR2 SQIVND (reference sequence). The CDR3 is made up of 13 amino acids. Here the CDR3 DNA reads TGTGCCAGTAGTGGAAACGGAGGCGGCAAGCAGTTCTTC. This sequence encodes CASSGNGGGKQFF. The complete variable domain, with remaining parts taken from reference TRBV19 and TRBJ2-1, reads DGGITQSPKYLFRKEGQNVTLSCEQNLNHDAMYWYRQDPGQGLRLIYYSQIVNDFQKGDIAEGYSVSREKKESFPLTVTSAQKNPTAFYLCASSGNGGGKQFFGPGTRLTVL.

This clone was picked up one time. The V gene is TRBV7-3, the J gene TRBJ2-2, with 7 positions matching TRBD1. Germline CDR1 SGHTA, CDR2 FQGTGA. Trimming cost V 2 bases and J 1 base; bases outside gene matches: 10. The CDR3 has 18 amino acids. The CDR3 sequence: CASSLASRTGVNTGELFF. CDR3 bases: TGTGCCAGCAGCTTAGCGTCCCGTACAGGGGTGAACACCGGGGAGCTGTTTTTT.

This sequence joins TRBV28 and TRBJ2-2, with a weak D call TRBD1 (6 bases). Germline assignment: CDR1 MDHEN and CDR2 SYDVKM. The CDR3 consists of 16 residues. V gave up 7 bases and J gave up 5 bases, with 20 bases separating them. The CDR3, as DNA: TGTGCCAGCACCGACCCCACAGGGATGTTTACCGGGGAGCTGTTTTTT. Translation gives CASTDPTGMFTGELFF.

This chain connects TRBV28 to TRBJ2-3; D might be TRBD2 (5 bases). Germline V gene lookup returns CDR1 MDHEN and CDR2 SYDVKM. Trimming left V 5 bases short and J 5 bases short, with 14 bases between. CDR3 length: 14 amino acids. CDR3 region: CASSTPEGGDTQYF. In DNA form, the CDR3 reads TGTGCCAGCAGTACTCCGGAAGGAGGAGATACGCAGTATTTT.

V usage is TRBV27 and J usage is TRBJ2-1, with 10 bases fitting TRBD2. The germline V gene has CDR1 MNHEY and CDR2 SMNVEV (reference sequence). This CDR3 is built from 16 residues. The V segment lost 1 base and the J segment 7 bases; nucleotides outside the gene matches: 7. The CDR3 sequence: CASSLWVAGGLNEQFF. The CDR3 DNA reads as TGTGCCAGCAGTTTATGGGTAGCGGGAGGATTGAATGAGCAGTTCTTC.

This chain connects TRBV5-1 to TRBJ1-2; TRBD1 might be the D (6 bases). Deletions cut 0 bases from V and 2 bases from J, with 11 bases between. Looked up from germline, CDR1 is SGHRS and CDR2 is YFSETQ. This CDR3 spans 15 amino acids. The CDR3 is CASSLGPGENYGYTF. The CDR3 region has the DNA TGCGCCAGCAGCTTGGGGCCAGGGGAGAACTATGGCTACACCTTC.

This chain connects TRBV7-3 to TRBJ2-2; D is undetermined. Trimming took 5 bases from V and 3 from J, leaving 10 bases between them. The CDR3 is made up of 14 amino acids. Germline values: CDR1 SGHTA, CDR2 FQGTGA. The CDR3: CASSPVPDTGELFF. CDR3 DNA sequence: TGTGCCAGCAGCCCCGTCCCGGACACCGGGGAGCTGTTTTTT.

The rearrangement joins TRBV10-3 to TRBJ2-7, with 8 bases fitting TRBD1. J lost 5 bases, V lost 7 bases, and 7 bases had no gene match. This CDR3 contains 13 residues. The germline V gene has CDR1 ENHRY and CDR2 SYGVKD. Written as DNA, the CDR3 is TGTGCCATCACCCGACAGGGGAAGAACGAGCAGTACTTC. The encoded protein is CAITRQGKNEQYF.

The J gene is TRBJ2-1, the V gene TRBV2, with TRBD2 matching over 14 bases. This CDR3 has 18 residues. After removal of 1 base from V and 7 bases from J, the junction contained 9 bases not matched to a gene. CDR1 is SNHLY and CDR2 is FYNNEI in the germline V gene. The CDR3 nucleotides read TGTGCCAGCAGTGAAGGCGGAGGACTAGCGGGAGGAAGGAATGAGCAGTTCTTC. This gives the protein CASSEGGGLAGGRNEQFF.

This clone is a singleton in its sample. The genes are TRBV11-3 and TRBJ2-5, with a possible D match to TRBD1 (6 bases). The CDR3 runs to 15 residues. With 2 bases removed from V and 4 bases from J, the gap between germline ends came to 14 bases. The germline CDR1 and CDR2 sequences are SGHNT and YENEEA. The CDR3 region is CASSLRGRRGETQYF. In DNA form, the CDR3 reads TGTGCCAGCAGCTTACGGGGACGCAGGGGAGAGACCCAGTACTTC.

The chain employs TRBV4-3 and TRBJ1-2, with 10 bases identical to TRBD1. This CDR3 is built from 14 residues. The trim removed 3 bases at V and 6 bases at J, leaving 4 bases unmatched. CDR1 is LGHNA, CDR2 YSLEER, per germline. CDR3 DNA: TGCGCCAGCAGCCACCTGACAGGGGGCGATGGCTACACCTTC. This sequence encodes CASSHLTGGDGYTF.

The CDR3 is CASSQTPPGSGGYTF. The CDR3 DNA reads TGTGCCAGCAGTCAAACGCCCCCGGGGTCCGGAGGCTACACCTTC. The rearrangement uses TRBV6-5 and TRBJ1-2; D gene unclear. The ends were cut back, 5 bases at V and 8 bases at J, with 21 bases in the middle. This CDR3 spans 15 amino acids. The germline V gene has CDR1 MNHEY and CDR2 SVGAGI.

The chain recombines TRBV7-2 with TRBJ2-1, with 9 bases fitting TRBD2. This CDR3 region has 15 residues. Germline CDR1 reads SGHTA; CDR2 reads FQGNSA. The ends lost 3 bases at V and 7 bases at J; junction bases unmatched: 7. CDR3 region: CASSFAGGPGNEQFF. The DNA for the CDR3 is TGTGCCAGCAGCTTTGCGGGAGGGCCGGGAAATGAGCAGTTCTTC.

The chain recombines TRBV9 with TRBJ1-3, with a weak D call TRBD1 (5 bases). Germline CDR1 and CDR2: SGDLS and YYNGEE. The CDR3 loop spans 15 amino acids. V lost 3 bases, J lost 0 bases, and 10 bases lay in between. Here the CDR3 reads CASSAQTVSGNTIYF. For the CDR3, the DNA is TGTGCCAGCAGCGCCCAGACAGTCTCTGGAAACACCATATATTTT.